Sequencing of this T cell receptor beta chain was carried out in a study of T cell changes during pregnancy in multiple sclerosis. In germline, CDR1 is MNHNS, CDR2 SASEGT. The ends lost 8 bases at V and 8 bases at J; junction bases unmatched: 10. The CDR3 is made up of 14 amino acids. Clones were read by immunoSEQ multiplex PCR, and TCRdb kept only the in-frame ones, dropping some. The sample shows tens of thousands of clones, approximately 89% of them seen only once. The receptor comes from a female donor in good health, enrolled as a control in a pregnancy study. The specimen was CD4+ T cells from peripheral blood mononuclear cells, collected in the second trimester of pregnancy. The rearrangement links TRBV6-1 to TRBJ2-2; 8 bases map to TRBD1. The CDR3 protein is CASWWGQVKGELFF. CDR3 coding DNA: TGTGCCAGCTGGTGGGGACAGGTAAAAGGGGAGCTGTTTTTT.